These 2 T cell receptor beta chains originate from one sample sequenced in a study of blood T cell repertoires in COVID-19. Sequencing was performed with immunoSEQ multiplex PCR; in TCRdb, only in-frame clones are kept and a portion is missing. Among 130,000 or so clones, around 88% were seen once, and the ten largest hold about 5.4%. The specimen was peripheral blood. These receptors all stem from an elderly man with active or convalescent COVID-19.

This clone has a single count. The CDR3 nucleotides read TGCGCCAGCAGCCTGGGGCTAGCGGGGAACGGGGAGCTGTTTTTT. Translation: CASSLGLAGNGELFF. This chain connects TRBV5-1 to TRBJ2-2; 9 nucleotides align to TRBD2. Germline-derived CDR1 and CDR2 are SGHRS and YFSETQ. This CDR3 comprises 15 residues. The V and J ends lost 4 bases and 7 bases, in that order; junction bases with no gene match: 8.

CDR3 nucleotides: TGTGCCACCATTAGCGGGCGCTCTGGAAACACCATATATTTT. Its protein is CATISGRSGNTIYF. The chain recombines TRBV7-2 with TRBJ1-3; D not resolved. This CDR3 comprises 14 residues. Germline CDR1 is SGHTA and CDR2 is FQGNSA. Trimming cost V 10 bases and J 0 bases, with 13 bases left between them. Filled out from reference TRBV7-2 and TRBJ1-3, the complete variable domain reads GAGVSQSPSNKVTEKGKDVELRCDPISGHTALYWYRQSLGQGLEFLIYFQGNSAPDKSGLPSDRFSAERTGGSVSTLTIQRTQQEDSAVYLCATISGRSGNTIYFGEGSWLTVV.